One and the same sample provided the 23 T cell receptor beta chains below, sequenced in a study of long-term antiretroviral therapy in people with HIV. immunoSEQ v3.0 was run at survey level. Assay used: immunoSEQ multiplex PCR; TCRdb lists only in-frame clones, some missing. The repertoire holds about 28,000 clones, with 87% as singletons. The starting material was unsorted PBMCs, obtained 2 years after starting antiretroviral therapy. These receptors came from a man aged 45-65 years with HIV.

The J gene is TRBJ2-5, the V gene TRBV10-3; TRBD2 might be the D (6 bases). Per germline, CDR1 ENHRY and CDR2 SYGVKD. The CDR3 extends over 15 amino acids. V was trimmed by 0 bases and J by 5 bases, leaving 13 bases between them. The CDR3 DNA is TGTGCCATCAGTGAGTCGGAAGGGGCGGGGGAGACCCAGTACTTC. Encoded protein: CAISESEGAGETQYF.

V is TRBV7-2 and J is TRBJ2-3, with TRBD1 as a possible D gene (5 bases). Germline-derived CDR1 and CDR2 are SGHTA and FQGNSA. CDR3 size: 15 residues. Trimming left V 6 bases short and J 3 bases short, with 16 bases between. CDR3 sequence reads: CASRPQGYGTDTQYF. Here the CDR3 DNA reads TGTGCCAGCAGACCCCAGGGCTATGGTACAGATACGCAGTATTTT.

This chain joins TRBV12-5 and TRBJ2-7; 7 bases fit TRBD1. The germline CDR1 and CDR2 sequences are LGHNT and FRNRAP. The CDR3 is 15 residues long. Germline trimming cut 4 bases from V and 2 bases from J; bases unmatched to any gene: 8. CDR3 protein: CASGSLQGKTYEQYF. The CDR3 coding sequence is TGTGCTAGTGGTTCACTACAGGGGAAAACCTACGAGCAGTACTTC.

This chain connects TRBV9 to TRBJ2-7; unclear D gene. Trimming pared 0 bases from V and 4 bases from J, leaving 8 bases between. Germline lookup yields CDR1 SGDLS and CDR2 YYNGEE. This CDR3 region has 13 residues. CDR3 sequence reads: CASSVGSAYEQYF. The CDR3 DNA follows: TGTGCCAGCAGCGTAGGTTCGGCGTACGAGCAGTACTTC.

DNA of the CDR3: TGTGCCAGTAGTACCCTAGCCGGGATCAGGGGGAGTGCAGATACGCAGTATTTT. Translating it yields CASSTLAGIRGSADTQYF. The chain couples TRBV19 to TRBJ2-3; TRBD1 matches 7 bases. This CDR3 has 18 residues. From germline, CDR1 is LNHDA and CDR2 SQIVND (reference sequence). The V segment lost 4 bases and the J segment 4 bases; nucleotides outside the gene matches: 17.

The chain links TRBV5-1 to TRBJ2-7; TRBD1 aligns across 9 bases. J gave up 0 bases and V 4 bases, and 5 bases lay outside the gene matches. The CDR3 consists of 15 residues. The V gene's germline CDR1 is SGHRS and CDR2 YFSETQ. The CDR3 DNA follows: TGCGCCAGCAGCCGGGGGACAGGGATCTCCTACGAGCAGTACTTC. The encoded protein is CASSRGTGISYEQYF. The full variable domain, in which reference TRBV5-1 and TRBJ2-7 provide the parts outside the CDR3, is KAGVTQTPRYLIKTRGQQVTLSCSPISGHRSVSWYQQTPGQGLQFLFEYFSETQRNKGNFPGRFSGRQFSNSRSEMNVSTLELGDSALYLCASSRGTGISYEQYFGPGTRLTVT.

The V call is TRBV28, the J call TRBJ2-3; TRBD2 aligns across 13 bases. In germline, CDR1 is MDHEN, CDR2 SYDVKM. The CDR3 is 17 amino acids. With V trimmed by 7 bases and J by 2 bases, 9 bases remained unmatched. The CDR3 DNA follows: TGTGCCAGCAAGAGACTAGCGGGAGGCAATATCACAGATACGCAGTATTTT. Translating it yields CASKRLAGGNITDTQYF.

DNA of the CDR3: TGTGCCTGGAGCCGACTAGCGGGAGGGCCGGTCGAGCAGTACTTC. Translating it yields CAWSRLAGGPVEQYF. V gene TRBV30 combines with J gene TRBJ2-7; 14 bases are shared with TRBD2. CDR1 is GTSNPN and CDR2 is SVGIG in the germline V gene (reference sequence). The junction had 7 bases not matched to a gene; V was cut back by 3 bases and J by 6 bases. The CDR3 covers 15 residues.

The genes are TRBV11-2 and TRBJ2-5; no clear D. V shed 5 bases and J shed 5 bases, with 9 bases lying between them. The CDR3 sequence is 12 residues long. CDR1 is SGHAT, CDR2 FQNNGV, per germline. The CDR3 DNA follows: TGTGCCAGCAGCCCATACCGGGAGACCCAGTACTTC. Amino acid sequence: CASSPYRETQYF. Full variable domain (rest looked up from reference TRBV11-2 and TRBJ2-5): EAGVAQSPRYKIIEKRQSVAFWCNPISGHATLYWYQQILGQGPKLLIQFQNNGVVDDSQLPKDRFSAERLKGVDSTLKIQPAKLEDSAVYLCASSPYRETQYFGPGTRLLVL.

The gene calls are TRBV9 and TRBJ2-1; D is perhaps TRBD2 (5 bases). V was clipped by 3 bases and J by 7 bases, with 11 bases between them. Germline V gene data show CDR1 as SGDLS and CDR2 as YYNGEE. The CDR3 has 13 amino acids. The CDR3, as DNA: TGTGCCAGCAGCGGCCGGACGGGGAATGAGCAGTTCTTC. As protein: CASSGRTGNEQFF.

Concerning this clone: This specimen includes other DNA sequences encoding the same CDR3. The rearrangement links TRBV4-3 to TRBJ2-3, with 12 bases aligning to TRBD2. Germline V gene data show CDR1 as LGHNA and CDR2 as YSLEER. The CDR3 consists of 17 residues. V lost 1 base, J lost 0 bases, and 2 bases stayed unmatched. CDR3 region: CASSQGTSGISTDTQYF. The DNA of the CDR3 is TGCGCCAGCAGCCAAGGGACTAGCGGGATTAGCACAGATACGCAGTATTTT.

The rearrangement joins TRBV11-2 to TRBJ2-5; 7 nucleotides agree with TRBD2. The junction had 7 bases not matched to a gene; V was cut back by 5 bases and J by 4 bases. The CDR3 is 14 residues long. Germline values: CDR1 SGHAT, CDR2 FQNNGV. Here the CDR3 DNA reads TGTGCCAGCAGCCGGGACTACCAGTTAGAGACCCAGTACTTC. Amino acids: CASSRDYQLETQYF.

This clone showed up just a few times. The V and J genes are TRBV7-9 and TRBJ2-7; 9 bases agree with TRBD2. The germline CDR1 and CDR2 sequences are SEHNR and FQNEAQ (reference sequence). CDR3 length: 15 amino acids. V lost 7 bases to trimming and J lost 6 bases; unmatched junction nucleotides: 13. CDR3 coding DNA: TGTGCCAGCACCCTGGGGCTAGCGGGGCCTCTCGAGCAGTACTTC. It encodes CASTLGLAGPLEQYF.

Comments on this clone: The sample carries other DNA sequences with the same CDR3. The chain uses TRBV30 and TRBJ1-1; weak D call: TRBD1 (5 bases). The germline V and J ends were trimmed by 0 bases and 3 bases, with 8 bases remaining between them. The CDR3 totals 13 residues. CDR1 GTSNPN and CDR2 SVGIG come from the germline V gene (reference sequence). Written as DNA, the CDR3 is TGTGCCTGGAGTGTATTCAGGGACACTGAAGCTTTCTTT. As protein: CAWSVFRDTEAFF.

The chain has TRBV28 and TRBJ1-4, with TRBD1 matching 9 bases. Germline lookup yields CDR1 MDHEN and CDR2 SYDVKM. This CDR3 is 14 amino acids long. The J segment lost 7 bases and the V segment lost 7 bases, leaving 7 bases of the junction unmatched. CDR3: CASTHRGRVEKLFF. The CDR3 nucleotides read TGTGCCAGCACCCACAGGGGGCGCGTTGAAAAACTGTTTTTT.

This chain joins TRBV28 and TRBJ2-5; 12 nucleotides match TRBD1. Trimming at V came to 6 bases and at J to 5 bases, leaving 4 bases not matched to a gene. This CDR3 is built from 14 residues. The germline CDR1 and CDR2 sequences are MDHEN and SYDVKM. DNA of the CDR3: TGTGCCAGCAGCGGGACAGGGGGCGAGGAGACCCAGTACTTC. Encoded protein: CASSGTGGEETQYF.

This clone appeared a few times. This chain joins TRBV10-3 and TRBJ1-2; 12 nucleotides align to TRBD1. From germline, CDR1 is ENHRY and CDR2 SYGVKD. The CDR3 extends over 14 amino acids. V lost 6 bases to trimming and J lost 8 bases; unmatched junction nucleotides: 7. The CDR3: CAIRGQGAQWGYTF. The CDR3 DNA is TGTGCCATCAGGGGACAGGGGGCCCAGTGGGGCTACACCTTC.

This rearrangement joins TRBV4-3 to TRBJ1-2, with unresolved D. CDR1 is LGHNA and CDR2 is YSLEER in the germline V gene. The CDR3 is made up of 16 amino acids. Trimming removed 2 bases from V and 0 bases from J, with 13 bases in between. CDR3 sequence: CASSQLGSGANYGYTF. The CDR3 region has the DNA TGCGCCAGCAGCCAATTGGGCAGTGGAGCTAACTATGGCTACACCTTC.

The V and J genes are TRBV5-1 and TRBJ2-7; either TRBD1 or TRBD2 may fit D (7 bases each). V lost 4 bases, J lost 4 bases, and 18 bases lay in between. Germline-derived CDR1 and CDR2 are SGHRS and YFSETQ. The CDR3 runs to 15 residues. The CDR3 here is CASSHTGRGGYEQYF. The CDR3 bases are TGCGCCAGCAGCCATACAGGCAGGGGGGGATACGAGCAGTACTTC.

V usage is TRBV2 and J usage is TRBJ2-7, with D unclear. Germline V gene sequence: CDR1 SNHLY, CDR2 FYNNEI. The CDR3 is made up of 12 amino acids. V dropped 6 bases and J dropped 2 bases, with 8 bases sitting between them. Written as DNA, the CDR3 is TGTGCCAGCAGGAAAGAGACCTACGAGCAGTACTTC. This gives the protein CASRKETYEQYF. The full variable domain, completed using reference TRBV2 and TRBJ2-7, is EPEVTQTPSHQVTQMGQEVILRCVPISNHLYFYWYRQILGQKVEFLVSFYNNEISEKSEIFDDQFSVERPDGSNFTLKIRSTKLEDSAMYFCASRKETYEQYFGPGTRLTVT.

CDR3 DNA sequence: TGTGCCAGCAGTTTGAACAGGGGGTTGTACGAGCAGTACTTC. Its translation is CASSLNRGLYEQYF. The V and J genes are TRBV28 and TRBJ2-7, with TRBD1 matching over 8 bases. This CDR3 spans 14 amino acids. Trimming at V came to 3 bases and at J to 4 bases, leaving 5 bases not matched to a gene. CDR1 and CDR2 (germline): MDHEN, SYDVKM.

The chain has TRBV7-6 and TRBJ1-1; D remains unclear. The germline V gene encodes CDR1 SGHVS and CDR2 FNYEAQ. The CDR3 length is 13 residues. Trimming stripped 5 bases from V and 1 base from J, with 8 bases between. The CDR3 DNA follows: TGTGCCAGCAGCCAGCGGGAGAACACTGAAGCTTTCTTT. The encoded protein is CASSQRENTEAFF.

The genes are TRBV6-1 and TRBJ2-1; D possibly corresponds to TRBD2 (6 bases). V was clipped by 2 bases and J by 4 bases, with 12 bases between them. The CDR3 loop spans 15 amino acids. Germline values: CDR1 MNHNS, CDR2 SASEGT. CDR3 DNA: TGTGCCAGCAGTGAACGGGGGTCCCGATACAATGAGCAGTTCTTC. Translated, it gives CASSERGSRYNEQFF.